The rows below give T cell receptor beta chains drawn from one sample of a study of blood T cells in healthy people across ages. TCRdb re-analysed the 5' RACE reads in MiXCR, keeping a single row per CDR3 protein. The profile covers 550,000 to 750,000 distinct CDR3 sequences, with about 21% appearing a single time and roughly 3.6% taken by the ten largest. Sequenced sample: blood. The receptor set was obtained from a man between 65 and 79 years old in good health. Both conserved end residues are part of each CDR3. Each record gives: D gene, clone size, J gene, V gene, CDR3 DNA, CDR3 protein. The D gene is left open where the match is weak. Only part of the rows carry a size: once, few, many, or a class if the clone is expanded.

. . TRBJ2-3 TRBV20-1 TGCAGTGCTAGAGGGCCGCAGGATACGCAGTATTTT CSARGPQDTQYF
TRBD2 few TRBJ2-5 TRBV5-1 TGCGCCAGCAGACAAGGGACTAGCGGGATCCAAGAGACCCAGTACTTC CASRQGTSGIQETQYF
TRBD2 . TRBJ2-1 TRBV28 TGTGCCAGCAGTAGCGGACTAGCGCTCTACAATGAGCAGTTCTTC CASSSGLALYNEQFF
. . TRBJ1-5 TRBV2 TGTGCCAGTGAGACAGGTATCAATCAGCCCCAGCATTTT CASETGINQPQHF
. few TRBJ2-3 TRBV20-1 TGCAGTGTAGCGGCTAGCACAGATACGCAGTGTTTT CSVAASTDTQCF
. . TRBJ2-1 TRBV28 TGTGCCAGCAGTCCCATAGCCCTCTCTTACAATGAGCAGTTCTTC CASSPIALSYNEQFF
. few TRBJ1-2 TRBV7-6 TGTGCCAGCAGCTCCCAAGAGGGGCTTGGCTATGGCTACACCTTC CASSSQEGLGYGYTF
. . TRBJ2-7 TRBV18 TGCGCCAGCTCTTACTACCGGGACATGGTGGGCTACGAGCAGTACTTC CASSYYRDMVGYEQYF
. few TRBJ2-7 TRBV29-1 TGCAGCGTTGCGTTAAGGGGGACCGAGCAGTACTTC CSVALRGTEQYF
TRBD2 . TRBJ2-1 TRBV29-1 TGCAGCGTTCGTTGGCGGGAGGAATACAATGAGCAGTTCTTC CSVRWREEYNEQFF
TRBD2 . TRBJ2-5 TRBV3-1 TGTGCCAGCAGCCAAGATCTTACTAGCGGGAAAGAGACCCAGTACTTC CASSQDLTSGKETQYF
. few TRBJ1-5 TRBV2 TGTGCCAGTGCAGCTAATCAGCCCCAGCATTTT CASAANQPQHF
TRBD2 . TRBJ2-7 TRBV4-3 TGCGCCAGCAGCCCGGGACTAGCGGGCCACTACGAGCAGTACTTC CASSPGLAGHYEQYF
. few TRBJ2-7 TRBV7-2 TGTGCCAGCAGTTCGCCAGGTCATTACGAGCAGTACTTC CASSSPGHYEQYF
TRBD2 . TRBJ2-7 TRBV19 TGTGCCAGTAGTATGGGAGCGGGAAGTAACGAGCAGTACTTC CASSMGAGSNEQYF